The T cell receptor (beta chain) described here comes from a study of CXCR3-negative and CXCR3-positive naive CD8 T cells (dated by TCRdb to between 2019 and 2020). Turning to the overall study: In total, approximately 130 million TRB reads were obtained, corresponding to roughly 1.5 +/- 0.3 million reads per library. The diversity and physicochemical repertoire analyses included under 12 donors pooled from two independent experiments. The TRBV-TRBJ cluster analysis covered naive subsets from several donors and memory cells from 3 donors.

Sequencing instrument: NextSeq 550. The Human TCR Profiling Kit (MiLaboratory) was used to prepare UMI-labeled 5' RACE TRB cDNA libraries. The full amount of extracted RNA was used for cDNA synthesis, and the full amount of resulting cDNA was used for PCR amplification. Libraries were prepared in parallel using an identical number of PCR cycles. In the original analysis: With a requirement of at least two reads per UMI, MIGEC and MiXCR extracted about 50,000 +/- 10,000 unique UMI-labeled TRB cDNA molecules per library. On average, around 40,000 +/- 10,000 functional in-frame TRB CDR3 nucleotide clonotypes lacking stop codons were found per library. After each sample was downsampled to 5000 UMI-labeled TRB molecules, VDJtools was used to calculate diversity metrics such as normalized Shannon-Wiener and Chao1. VDJtools was used to calculate clonotype-size-weighted physicochemical properties of the central five CDR3 residues, namely interaction energy, strength, volume and Kidera factor 4. Reprocessed by TCRdb, the reads give a single entry per CDR3 protein sequence, without DNA. It is TCRdb's table, rather than the study itself, that gives the V and J calls and clone size. The sample's own table lists about 90,000 distinct CDR3 sequences. The ten largest clones take up 1.1% of the sample.

The paper as a whole reports these results and caveats: Compared with CXCR3-negative naive cells, CXCR3-positive naive cells had TRB CDR3s with higher hydrophobicity (lower Kidera factor 4), lower energy, and higher strength and volume indices. Surface CD5, linked to self-reactivity in mice, was comparable between naive subsets; TCR interaction strength was therefore also inferred from TRB CDR3 physicochemical properties. Naive CXCR3-negative and CXCR3-positive cells from the same donor showed similar TRBV-TRBJ usage, whereas memory cells showed distinct patterns. Freshly isolated PBMCs were used for most assays because CXCR3 expression partially decreased after cryopreservation. Repertoire diversity was comparably high in both naive subsets but much lower in memory CD8+ T cells.

Each CD8+ T cell subset was flow-sorted in triplicate, and around 300,000 cells per subset were placed directly into RLT lysis buffer. To keep memory contaminants out, a stringent definition of naive CD8+ T cells was applied: CD45RO-CCR7+CD27+CD95-. Using standard density gradient centrifugation, peripheral blood mononuclear cells were isolated from buffy coats. Naive CXCR3-negative and CXCR3-positive CD8+ T cells were flow-sorted using a FACSAria III. Total RNA was extracted from sorted cells with an RNeasy Mini Kit. Of note for this clonotype: Its target antigen remains unknown.

The sequence came from a human donor in good health. Some clones in this sample may be carry-over from other donors' samples. Sample: naive CXCR3- CD8+ T cells from blood. The meaning of the sample's cell subset or site label: CD45RO-CCR7+CD27+CD95- naive CD8+ T cells lacking CXCR3 (TNR3-).

CDR3 reads: CASSLGPEDEAFF. The chain links TRBV5-6 with TRBJ1-1. Looking up the germline V gene yields CDR1 SGHDT and CDR2 YYEEEE. The CDR3 runs 13 residues from the cysteine to the phenylalanine. Only the protein is on record.